This TCR beta chain was recovered during a study of T cell repertoires in aging, cancer and after chemotherapy. Across the whole study: Pre- and post-chemotherapy samples were paired from glioblastoma patients treated with temozolomide-based therapy. The whole study produced a dataset of some 10 million TCR reads. Study-level findings and limits: The repertoire data cannot show anything about immunological memory following chemotherapy. Age-matched healthy donors had significantly more diverse, less clonal blood TCR repertoires than untreated cancer patients.

TCR beta rearrangements were amplified from peripheral blood genomic DNA. On this clonotype: Its matching antigen is unknown.

Germline CDR1 DFQATT, CDR2 SNEGSKA (reference sequence). This CDR3 has 14 residues. V was clipped by 4 bases and J by 1 base, with 14 bases between them. TRB rearrangements spanning V, D and J were amplified using mixed TRB-A/B primers. MiXCR, applied by TCRdb to the multiplex PCR reads, yields one record per CDR3 protein. The repertoire holds 2,000 or so distinct CDR3 sequences, with approximately 63% as singletons. Sequencing used blood. J is TRBJ2-7 and V is TRBV20-1; maybe TRBD1 (5 bases). This receptor was taken from a human donor with a solid tumor. The CDR3 coding sequence is TGCAGTGCTAAATGGCAGGACATTTCCTACGAGCAGTACTTC. Amino acids: CSAKWQDISYEQYF.